Listed below are T cell receptor beta chains from one sample, sequenced in a study of control samples from healthy donors and cancer patients. TCRdb's table, derived via immunoSEQ multiplex PCR, lists solely in-frame clones and lacks some. The table lists roughly 200,000 clones, about nine tenths of them singletons. The sequenced sample was blood. These receptors all come from a man younger than 40 in good health. CDR3s include the opening cysteine and the closing phenylalanine or tryptophan. D genes are given only for firm matches. The size field is filled for only some rows; it gives once, few, many or a size class.

CDR3nt: TGTGCCAGCAGACACGATAGGGGGGACACCGGGGAGCTGTTTTTT
CDR3aa: CASRHDRGDTGELFF
v_gene: TRBV6-5
abundance: NA
d_gene: NA
j_gene: TRBJ2-2

CDR3nt: TGTGCCAGCAATAACAGGGTTGGCAATCAGCCCCAGCATTTT
CDR3aa: CASNNRVGNQPQHF
v_gene: TRBV25-1
abundance: NA
d_gene: NA
j_gene: TRBJ1-5

CDR3nt: TGTGCCAGCAGCCAGACAAACAGGGGGTCGGTCGACGGCTACACCTTC
CDR3aa: CASSQTNRGSVDGYTF
v_gene: TRBV4-2
abundance: NA
d_gene: TRBD1
j_gene: TRBJ1-2

CDR3nt: TGTGCCAGCAGCTTCGGACGGGCGAACACTGAAGCTTTCTTT
CDR3aa: CASSFGRANTEAFF
v_gene: TRBV7-3
abundance: NA
d_gene: NA
j_gene: TRBJ1-1

CDR3nt: TGTGCCAGCAGCCTTAGCCTTAACAATGAGCAGTTCTTC
CDR3aa: CASSLSLNNEQFF
v_gene: TRBV3-1/TRBV3-2
abundance: NA
d_gene: NA
j_gene: TRBJ2-1

CDR3nt: TGTGCCAGCAGTTTTACCGGGTCACCCCTCCACTTT
CDR3aa: CASSFTGSPLHF
v_gene: TRBV12-3/TRBV12-4
abundance: NA
d_gene: NA
j_gene: TRBJ1-6

CDR3nt: TGTGCCAGTAGTTATGGGGTGAGGAATTCACCCCTCCACTTT
CDR3aa: CASSYGVRNSPLHF
v_gene: TRBV19
abundance: NA
d_gene: NA
j_gene: TRBJ1-6

CDR3nt: TGTGCCAGCAGCCCACAGGGTGGTGGTTATAATTCACCCCTCCACTTT
CDR3aa: CASSPQGGGYNSPLHF
v_gene: TRBV7-6
abundance: NA
d_gene: NA
j_gene: TRBJ1-6

CDR3nt: TGCGCCAGCAGCCAAAGCGGCAGGGCAACCTACAATGAGCAGTTCTTC
CDR3aa: CASSQSGRATYNEQFF
v_gene: TRBV4-1
abundance: NA
d_gene: NA
j_gene: TRBJ2-1

CDR3nt: TGTGCCAGTACCCAGACAGGCGATTGGGACACCATATATTTT
CDR3aa: CASTQTGDWDTIYF
v_gene: TRBV3-1/TRBV3-2
abundance: NA
d_gene: NA
j_gene: TRBJ1-3

CDR3nt: TGTGCCAGCAGCCCAGGGGCAACTAATGAAAAACTGTTTTTT
CDR3aa: CASSPGATNEKLFF
v_gene: TRBV11-2
abundance: NA
d_gene: NA
j_gene: TRBJ1-4

CDR3nt: TGTGCCAGCAGTTTATTCCTATCCTACGAGCAGTACTTC
CDR3aa: CASSLFLSYEQYF
v_gene: TRBV6-2/TRBV6-3
abundance: few
d_gene: NA
j_gene: TRBJ2-7

CDR3nt: TGTGCCAGCAGCTTAGGGGTATTGAGGCGAAAAGATACGCAGTATTTT
CDR3aa: CASSLGVLRRKDTQYF
v_gene: TRBV7-2
abundance: NA
d_gene: NA
j_gene: TRBJ2-3

CDR3nt: TGCGCCAGCAGCTCATCTAGCGGGGGGGCGTTTTGGACCGGGGAGCTGTTTTTT
CDR3aa: CASSSSSGGAFWTGELFF
v_gene: TRBV5-1
abundance: NA
d_gene: TRBD2
j_gene: TRBJ2-2

CDR3nt: TGTGCCAGCAGTTCCCAGGACCGGGGGGCCATTCAGTACTTC
CDR3aa: CASSSQDRGAIQYF
v_gene: TRBV6-5
abundance: NA
d_gene: NA
j_gene: TRBJ2-4

CDR3nt: TGTGCCAGCACCGCCCTTTTAGCGGGGGTCTCTGGGGCCAACGTCCTGACTTTC
CDR3aa: CASTALLAGVSGANVLTF
v_gene: TRBV11-2
abundance: NA
d_gene: TRBD2
j_gene: TRBJ2-6

CDR3nt: TGTGCCAGCAGCTTAAGTGGTGTGGGAAACACCATATATTTT
CDR3aa: CASSLSGVGNTIYF
v_gene: TRBV7-9
abundance: NA
d_gene: NA
j_gene: TRBJ1-3

CDR3nt: TGTGCCAGTAGTGGTAGCGGGGGGGCCGTAGATACGCAGTATTTT
CDR3aa: CASSGSGGAVDTQYF
v_gene: TRBV19
abundance: NA
d_gene: TRBD2
j_gene: TRBJ2-3

CDR3nt: TGTGCCAGCAGCTACAGGGGTCATGAGCAGTTCTTC
CDR3aa: CASSYRGHEQFF
v_gene: TRBV11-2
abundance: NA
d_gene: TRBD1
j_gene: TRBJ2-1

CDR3nt: TGTGCCAGCAGGGACGACCTCTACGAGCAGTACTTC
CDR3aa: CASRDDLYEQYF
v_gene: TRBV12-3/TRBV12-4
abundance: NA
d_gene: NA
j_gene: TRBJ2-7

CDR3nt: TGCGCCAGCAGCTTGGTGTGGGTCGGCGATAATTCACCCCTCCACTTT
CDR3aa: CASSLVWVGDNSPLHF
v_gene: TRBV5-1
abundance: NA
d_gene: NA
j_gene: TRBJ1-6

CDR3nt: TGTGCCAGTAGTAGCCGGCGCCTAGCCTACGAGCAGTACTTC
CDR3aa: CASSSRRLAYEQYF
v_gene: TRBV19
abundance: NA
d_gene: NA
j_gene: TRBJ2-7

CDR3nt: TGCGCCAGCAGCTTCCAGCGGGGAAACAATGAGCAGTTCTTC
CDR3aa: CASSFQRGNNEQFF
v_gene: TRBV5-1
abundance: NA
d_gene: TRBD2
j_gene: TRBJ2-1

CDR3nt: TGTGCCATCAGACCGTCGGGGGATGAAAAACTGTTTTTT
CDR3aa: CAIRPSGDEKLFF
v_gene: TRBV10-3
abundance: NA
d_gene: NA
j_gene: TRBJ1-4

CDR3nt: TGTGCCAGCAGCGGGGGACCCTCCTACAATGAGCAGTTCTTC
CDR3aa: CASSGGPSYNEQFF
v_gene: TRBV2
abundance: NA
d_gene: NA
j_gene: TRBJ2-1

CDR3nt: TGTGCCAGCAGCTTGGACAGGGGCGTGGATCAGCCCCAGCATTTT
CDR3aa: CASSLDRGVDQPQHF
v_gene: TRBV5-6
abundance: NA
d_gene: TRBD1
j_gene: TRBJ1-5

CDR3nt: TGTGCCAGCAGCCTCCCAAACACCGGGGAGCTGTTTTTT
CDR3aa: CASSLPNTGELFF
v_gene: TRBV3-1/TRBV3-2
abundance: once
d_gene: NA
j_gene: TRBJ2-2

CDR3nt: TGTGCCAGCAGTTGGATGGTGAACTCTGGAAACACCATATATTTT
CDR3aa: CASSWMVNSGNTIYF
v_gene: TRBV6-1
abundance: NA
d_gene: NA
j_gene: TRBJ1-3

CDR3nt: TGTGCCAGCAGCTTAGAAAGGATGGCAGGGGCCATGATTGGCCCCGCTTCACCCCTCCACTTT
CDR3aa: CASSLERMAGAMIGPASPLHF
v_gene: TRBV7-8
abundance: NA
d_gene: NA
j_gene: TRBJ1-6

CDR3nt: TGTGCCAGCAGTGACGGATCGTTCACATCTTATAACTATGGCTACACCTTC
CDR3aa: CASSDGSFTSYNYGYTF
v_gene: TRBV6-2/TRBV6-3
abundance: once
d_gene: NA
j_gene: TRBJ1-2

CDR3nt: TGTGCCAGCAGGACAGGGGTAGATAATTCACCCCTCCACTTT
CDR3aa: CASRTGVDNSPLHF
v_gene: TRBV27
abundance: NA
d_gene: TRBD1
j_gene: TRBJ1-6

CDR3nt: TGTGCCAGCAGCTTAGGTCCCGGACAGAACTACGAGCAGTACTTC
CDR3aa: CASSLGPGQNYEQYF
v_gene: TRBV7-3
abundance: NA
d_gene: NA
j_gene: TRBJ2-7

CDR3nt: TGTGCCAGCAGTGACCTTGGCTGGGATGGCTACACCTTC
CDR3aa: CASSDLGWDGYTF
v_gene: TRBV6-1
abundance: NA
d_gene: NA
j_gene: TRBJ1-2

CDR3nt: TGTGCCAGCTCACCGTCGACAGGGGGTGGGCAGCCCCAGCATTTT
CDR3aa: CASSPSTGGGQPQHF
v_gene: TRBV18
abundance: NA
d_gene: TRBD1
j_gene: TRBJ1-5

CDR3nt: TGTGCCAGCCTCAGGGGGAGGGCAGATACGCAGTATTTT
CDR3aa: CASLRGRADTQYF
v_gene: TRBV21-1
abundance: once
d_gene: NA
j_gene: TRBJ2-3

CDR3nt: TGTGCCAGCACCAGAGATGGGCAGGTTAATCAGCCCCAGCATTTT
CDR3aa: CASTRDGQVNQPQHF
v_gene: TRBV7-9
abundance: NA
d_gene: NA
j_gene: TRBJ1-5

CDR3nt: TGTGCCAGCAGCCCCTCGACAGGGTTCTACGAGCAGTACTTC
CDR3aa: CASSPSTGFYEQYF
v_gene: TRBV3-1/TRBV3-2
abundance: NA
d_gene: TRBD1
j_gene: TRBJ2-7

CDR3nt: TGTGCCAGCAGTGCACAGCCAACTAATGAAAAACTGTTTTTT
CDR3aa: CASSAQPTNEKLFF
v_gene: TRBV2
abundance: NA
d_gene: NA
j_gene: TRBJ1-4

CDR3nt: TGTGCCAGTAGTATCATCGGGTCTGGGGCCAACGTCCTGACTTTC
CDR3aa: CASSIIGSGANVLTF
v_gene: TRBV19
abundance: NA
d_gene: NA
j_gene: TRBJ2-6

CDR3nt: TGTGCCAGCAGCCTCAATTGGGTGAATGAGCAGTTCTTC
CDR3aa: CASSLNWVNEQFF
v_gene: TRBV7-2
abundance: NA
d_gene: NA
j_gene: TRBJ2-1

CDR3nt: TGCGCCAGCAGCTTGGGGGAAATCTCTGGAAACACCATATATTTT
CDR3aa: CASSLGEISGNTIYF
v_gene: TRBV5-1
abundance: NA
d_gene: NA
j_gene: TRBJ1-3

CDR3nt: TGTGCCTGGAACCAGGGTCACACAGATACGCAGTATTTT
CDR3aa: CAWNQGHTDTQYF
v_gene: TRBV30
abundance: few
d_gene: NA
j_gene: TRBJ2-3

CDR3nt: TGTGCCAGCAGTGACACTTCCAAAAACATTCAGTACTTC
CDR3aa: CASSDTSKNIQYF
v_gene: TRBV6-6
abundance: NA
d_gene: NA
j_gene: TRBJ2-4

CDR3nt: TGTGCCAGCTCACCAAGGACAGGGGAGGAGGAGACCCAGTACTTC
CDR3aa: CASSPRTGEEETQYF
v_gene: TRBV18
abundance: NA
d_gene: TRBD1
j_gene: TRBJ2-5

CDR3nt: TGTGCCAGCAGCCCAGGGGTACCCTCCTACGAGCAGTACTTC
CDR3aa: CASSPGVPSYEQYF
v_gene: TRBV7-8
abundance: NA
d_gene: NA
j_gene: TRBJ2-7

CDR3nt: TGTGCCAGCAGCGGTGGCAACAGCTATGGCTACACCTTC
CDR3aa: CASSGGNSYGYTF
v_gene: TRBV12-3/TRBV12-4
abundance: NA
d_gene: NA
j_gene: TRBJ1-2

CDR3nt: TGTGCCAGCAGCACGAGAGTCTTC
CDR3aa: CASSTRVF
v_gene: TRBV27
abundance: NA
d_gene: NA
j_gene: TRBJ2-7

CDR3nt: TGTGCCAGCAGCTTGGGCAGGGGGGATTCACCCCTCCACTTT
CDR3aa: CASSLGRGDSPLHF
v_gene: TRBV5-4
abundance: NA
d_gene: TRBD1
j_gene: TRBJ1-6

CDR3nt: TGTGCCAGCAGCGGGTCTTTCCGGAGGGGCTACGAGCAGTACTTC
CDR3aa: CASSGSFRRGYEQYF
v_gene: TRBV9
abundance: few
d_gene: NA
j_gene: TRBJ2-7

CDR3nt: TGTGCCAGCAGCGCCGGGACAGAGAGGAAGTCAGATACGCAGTATTTT
CDR3aa: CASSAGTERKSDTQYF
v_gene: TRBV5-4
abundance: once
d_gene: TRBD1
j_gene: TRBJ2-3

CDR3nt: TGTGCCAGCTCCCTCGGGACTAGCGCCCACTACGAGCAGTACTTC
CDR3aa: CASSLGTSAHYEQYF
v_gene: TRBV18
abundance: NA
d_gene: TRBD2
j_gene: TRBJ2-7

CDR3nt: TGTGCCAGCAGCGTAGCCCCCCAGCGGGGGGGTGCAGATACGCAGTATTTT
CDR3aa: CASSVAPQRGGADTQYF
v_gene: TRBV9
abundance: NA
d_gene: TRBD2
j_gene: TRBJ2-3

CDR3nt: TGTGCCAGCAGCGTAGGGACAGCAGATACGCAGTATTTT
CDR3aa: CASSVGTADTQYF
v_gene: TRBV9
abundance: NA
d_gene: NA
j_gene: TRBJ2-3